This T cell receptor beta chain was sequenced in a study of siplizumab effects on memory and regulatory T cells. Sequences were generated from unstimulated naive, memory, effector memory and TEMRA subsets in three donor pairs. With respect to this clone: Antigen: not known.

Some 10^5 TCR templates were measured in each sample. The protocol was immunoSEQ multiplex PCR, while the TCRdb copy is restricted to in-frame clones and leaves out a portion. Of about 62,000 clones listed, roughly 78% were seen once; the top ten hold about 0.41%. Whole-study results and caveats: It was not possible to assign a naive or memory phenotype to roughly 80-95% of proliferating CD4+ or CD8+ clones. Treg-derived clones made up an average of approximately 64% of mappable alloreactive CD4+ clones with siplizumab and 26.9% in controls.

V was pared by 6 bases and J by 10 bases, with 15 bases between. Germline CDR1 MNHNY, CDR2 SVGAGI (reference sequence). The CDR3 is made up of 13 amino acids. The sequence was obtained from a human donor in good health. Sequenced: memory CD4+ T cells sorted from blood. The V and J genes are TRBV6-6 and TRBJ1-4; D is ambiguous. CDR3 sequence: CASRPDLVGKLFF. For the CDR3, the DNA is TGTGCCAGCAGGCCAGACTTGGTTGGAAAACTGTTTTTT.